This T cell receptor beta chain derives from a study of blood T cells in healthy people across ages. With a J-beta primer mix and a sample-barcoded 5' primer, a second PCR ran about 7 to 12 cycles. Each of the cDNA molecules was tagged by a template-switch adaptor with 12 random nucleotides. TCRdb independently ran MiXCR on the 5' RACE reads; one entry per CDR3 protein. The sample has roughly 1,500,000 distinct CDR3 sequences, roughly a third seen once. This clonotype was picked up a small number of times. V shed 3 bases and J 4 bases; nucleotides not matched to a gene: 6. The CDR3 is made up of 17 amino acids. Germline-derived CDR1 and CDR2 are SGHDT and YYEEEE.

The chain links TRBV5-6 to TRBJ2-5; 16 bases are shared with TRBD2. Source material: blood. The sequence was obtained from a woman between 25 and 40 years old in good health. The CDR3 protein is CASSWGLAGGPGETQYF. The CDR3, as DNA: TGTGCCAGCAGCTGGGGACTAGCGGGAGGGCCGGGAGAGACCCAGTACTTC. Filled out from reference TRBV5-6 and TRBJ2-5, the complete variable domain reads DAGVTQSPTHLIKTRGQQVTLRCSPKSGHDTVSWYQQALGQGPQFIFQYYEEEERQRGNFPDRFSGHQFPNYSSELNVNALLLGDSALYLCASSWGLAGGPGETQYFGPGTRLLVL.